This T cell receptor beta chain was profiled in a study of response to subunit inactivated influenza vaccine. Notes on the study in general: The authors offered the suggestion that each seasonal influenza vaccination recruits few new T cells.

Worth noting for this clonotype: Its antigen remains unidentified.

TCRdb independently ran MiXCR on the RT-PCR reads; one entry per CDR3 protein. This table holds around 530,000 distinct CDR3 sequences, approximately 15% found once. The CDR3 is 16 amino acids. Trimming shortened V by 3 bases and J by 1 base, and 11 bases separated the two germline ends. Germline CDR1 SGHRS, CDR2 YFSETQ. The source is a man in his fifties or sixties who received an inactivated influenza vaccine. This chain links TRBV5-1 with TRBJ2-6; D not certain. Sequenced here: CD4+ T cells sorted from PBMCs, sampled approximately 25 months after vaccination. CDR3 amino acids: CASSSGRKSGANVLTF. The CDR3 nucleotides are TGCGCCAGCAGCTCCGGACGGAAATCTGGGGCCAACGTCCTGACTTTC. The entire variable domain, with the rest obtained from reference TRBV5-1 and TRBJ2-6, is as follows: KAGVTQTPRYLIKTRGQQVTLSCSPISGHRSVSWYQQTPGQGLQFLFEYFSETQRNKGNFPGRFSGRQFSNSRSEMNVSTLELGDSALYLCASSSGRKSGANVLTFGAGSRLTVL.